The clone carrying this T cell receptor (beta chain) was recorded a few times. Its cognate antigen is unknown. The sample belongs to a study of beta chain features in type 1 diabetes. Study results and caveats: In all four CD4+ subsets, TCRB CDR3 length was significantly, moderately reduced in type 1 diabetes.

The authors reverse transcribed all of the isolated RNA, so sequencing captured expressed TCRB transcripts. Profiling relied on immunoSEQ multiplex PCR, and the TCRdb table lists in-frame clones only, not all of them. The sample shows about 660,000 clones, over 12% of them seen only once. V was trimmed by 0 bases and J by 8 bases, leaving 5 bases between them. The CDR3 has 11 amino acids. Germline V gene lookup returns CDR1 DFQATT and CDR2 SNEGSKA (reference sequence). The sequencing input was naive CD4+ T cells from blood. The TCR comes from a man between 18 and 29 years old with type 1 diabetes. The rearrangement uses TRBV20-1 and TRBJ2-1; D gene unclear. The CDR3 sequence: CSARDPDEQFF. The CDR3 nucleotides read TGCAGTGCTAGAGATCCAGATGAGCAGTTCTTC.